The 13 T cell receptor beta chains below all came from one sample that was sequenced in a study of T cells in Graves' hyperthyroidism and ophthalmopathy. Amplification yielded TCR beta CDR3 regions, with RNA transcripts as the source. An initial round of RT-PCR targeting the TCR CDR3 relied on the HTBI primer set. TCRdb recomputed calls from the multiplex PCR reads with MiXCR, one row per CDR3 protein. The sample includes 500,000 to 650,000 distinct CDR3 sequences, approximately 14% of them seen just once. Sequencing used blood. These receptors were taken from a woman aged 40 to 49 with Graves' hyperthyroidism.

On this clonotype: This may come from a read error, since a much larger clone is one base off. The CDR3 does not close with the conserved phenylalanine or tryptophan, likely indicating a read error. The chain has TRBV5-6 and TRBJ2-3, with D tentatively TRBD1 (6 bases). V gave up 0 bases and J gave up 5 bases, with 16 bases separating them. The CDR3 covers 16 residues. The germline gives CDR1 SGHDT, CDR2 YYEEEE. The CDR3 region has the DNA TGTGCCAGCAGCTTGGGAGACAGGCTCGCGGGAGATACGCAGTATATT. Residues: CASSLGDRLAGDTQYI.

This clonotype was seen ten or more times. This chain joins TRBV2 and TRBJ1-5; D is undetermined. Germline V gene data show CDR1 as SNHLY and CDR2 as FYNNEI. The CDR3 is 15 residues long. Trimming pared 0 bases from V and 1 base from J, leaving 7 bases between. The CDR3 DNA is TGTGCCAGCAGTGAAGCTCGAGGGAGCAATCAGCCCCAGCATTTT. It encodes CASSEARGSNQPQHF.

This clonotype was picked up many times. Here the CDR3 DNA reads TGTGCCTGGAACAGACAGGGCGGAATGAACACTGAAGCTTTCTTT. It is translated as CAWNRQGGMNTEAFF. The chain joins TRBV30 to TRBJ1-1; 7 bases are shared with TRBD1. The CDR3 totals 15 residues. The V segment lost 4 bases and the J segment 0 bases; nucleotides outside the gene matches: 8. Germline lookup yields CDR1 GTSNPN and CDR2 SVGIG (reference sequence).

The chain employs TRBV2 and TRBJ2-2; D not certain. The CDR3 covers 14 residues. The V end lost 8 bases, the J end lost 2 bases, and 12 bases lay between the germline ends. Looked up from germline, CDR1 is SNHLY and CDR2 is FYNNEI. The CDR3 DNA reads TGTGCCAGCTTGAGGTCGATCAACACCGGGGAGCTGTTTTTT. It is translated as CASLRSINTGELFF.

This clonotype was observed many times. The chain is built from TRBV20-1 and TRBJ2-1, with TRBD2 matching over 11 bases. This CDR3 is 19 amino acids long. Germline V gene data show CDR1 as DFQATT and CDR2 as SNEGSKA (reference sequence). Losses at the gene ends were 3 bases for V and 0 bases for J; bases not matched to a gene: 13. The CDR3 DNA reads TGCAGTGCTAGTGATGCTAGCGGGAGGCCCCCTAGCTCCTACAATGAGCAGTTCTTC. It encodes CSASDASGRPPSSYNEQFF.

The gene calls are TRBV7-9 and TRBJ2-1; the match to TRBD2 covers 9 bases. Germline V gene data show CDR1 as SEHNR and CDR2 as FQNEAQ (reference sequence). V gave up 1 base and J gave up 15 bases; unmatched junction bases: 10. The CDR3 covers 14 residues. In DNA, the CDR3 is TGTGCCAGCAGCTTAGAGCCAGTCTCAGCGGGAGGGTTCTTC. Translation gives CASSLEPVSAGGFF.

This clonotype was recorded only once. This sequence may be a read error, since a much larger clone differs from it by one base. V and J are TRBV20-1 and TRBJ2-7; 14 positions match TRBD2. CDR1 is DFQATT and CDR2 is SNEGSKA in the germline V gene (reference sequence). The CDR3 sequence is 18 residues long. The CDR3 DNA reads TGCGGTGCTAGAGATCGGGGGACTAGCGGGAGAGAATCCTACGAGCAGTACTTC. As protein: CGARDRGTSGRESYEQYF.

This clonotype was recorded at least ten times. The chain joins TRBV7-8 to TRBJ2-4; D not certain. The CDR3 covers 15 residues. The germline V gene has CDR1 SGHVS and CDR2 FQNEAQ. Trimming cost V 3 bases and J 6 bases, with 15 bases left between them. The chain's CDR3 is CASSLEPPFINIQYF. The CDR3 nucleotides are TGTGCCAGCAGCTTGGAACCCCCGTTCATAAACATTCAGTACTTC.

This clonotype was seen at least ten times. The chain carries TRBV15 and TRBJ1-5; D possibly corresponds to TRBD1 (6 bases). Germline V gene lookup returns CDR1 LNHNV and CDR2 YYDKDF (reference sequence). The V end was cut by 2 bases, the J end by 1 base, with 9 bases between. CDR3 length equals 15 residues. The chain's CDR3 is CATSRRGGSNQPQHF. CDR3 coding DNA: TGTGCCACCAGCAGAAGGGGGGGGAGCAATCAGCCCCAGCATTTT.

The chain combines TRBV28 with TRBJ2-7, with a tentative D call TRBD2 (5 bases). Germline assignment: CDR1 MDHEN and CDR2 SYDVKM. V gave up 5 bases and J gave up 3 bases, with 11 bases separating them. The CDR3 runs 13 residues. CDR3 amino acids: CASSKTGYYEQYF. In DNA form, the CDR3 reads TGTGCCAGCAGTAAGACGGGATACTACGAGCAGTACTTC.

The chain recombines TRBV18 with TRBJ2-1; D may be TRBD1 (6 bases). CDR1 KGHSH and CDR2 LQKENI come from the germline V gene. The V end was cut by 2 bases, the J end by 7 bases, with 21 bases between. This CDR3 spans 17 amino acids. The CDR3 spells CASSPGQKGGVGNEQFF. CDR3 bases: TGTGCCAGCTCACCAGGGCAAAAAGGGGGTGTAGGGAATGAGCAGTTCTTC.

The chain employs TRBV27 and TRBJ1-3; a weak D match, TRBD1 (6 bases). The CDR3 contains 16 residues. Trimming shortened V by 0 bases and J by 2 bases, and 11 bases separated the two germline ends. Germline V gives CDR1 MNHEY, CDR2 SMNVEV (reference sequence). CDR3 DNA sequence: TGTGCCAGCAGTTTATCGTTCGGGGGCACTGGAAACACCATATATTTT. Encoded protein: CASSLSFGGTGNTIYF.

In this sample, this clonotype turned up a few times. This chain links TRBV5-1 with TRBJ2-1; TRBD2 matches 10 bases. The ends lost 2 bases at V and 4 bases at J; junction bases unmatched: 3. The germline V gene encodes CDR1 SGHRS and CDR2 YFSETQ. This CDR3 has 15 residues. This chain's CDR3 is CASSFTSGTYNEQFF. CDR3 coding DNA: TGCGCCAGCAGCTTTACTAGCGGGACGTACAATGAGCAGTTCTTC.